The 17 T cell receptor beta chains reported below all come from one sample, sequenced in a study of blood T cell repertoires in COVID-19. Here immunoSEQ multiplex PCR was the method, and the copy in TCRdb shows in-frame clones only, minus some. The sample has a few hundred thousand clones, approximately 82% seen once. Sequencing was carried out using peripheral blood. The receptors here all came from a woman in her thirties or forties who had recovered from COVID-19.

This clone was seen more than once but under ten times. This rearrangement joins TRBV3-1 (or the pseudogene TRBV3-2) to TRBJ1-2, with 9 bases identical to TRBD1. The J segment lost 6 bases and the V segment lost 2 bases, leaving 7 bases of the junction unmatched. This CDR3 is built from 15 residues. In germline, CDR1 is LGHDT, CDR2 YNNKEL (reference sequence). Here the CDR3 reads CASSQQTGGANGYTF. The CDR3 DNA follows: TGTGCCAGCAGCCAACAGACAGGGGGTGCCAATGGCTACACCTTC.

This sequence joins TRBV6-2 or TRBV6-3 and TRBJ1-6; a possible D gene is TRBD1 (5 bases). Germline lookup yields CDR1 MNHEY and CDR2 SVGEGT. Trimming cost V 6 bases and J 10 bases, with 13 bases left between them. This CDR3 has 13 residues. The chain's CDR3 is CASSREGVSPLHF. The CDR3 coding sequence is TGTGCCAGCAGCAGGGAAGGGGTCTCACCCCTCCACTTT.

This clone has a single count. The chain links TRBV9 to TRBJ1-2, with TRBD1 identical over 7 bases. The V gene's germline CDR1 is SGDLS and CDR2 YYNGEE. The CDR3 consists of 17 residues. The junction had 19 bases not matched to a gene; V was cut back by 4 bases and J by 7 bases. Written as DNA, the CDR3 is TGTGCCAGCAGCACCACCCCCAGGAGGGGGCGCGCGGCTGGCTACACCTTC. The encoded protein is CASSTTPRRGRAAGYTF.

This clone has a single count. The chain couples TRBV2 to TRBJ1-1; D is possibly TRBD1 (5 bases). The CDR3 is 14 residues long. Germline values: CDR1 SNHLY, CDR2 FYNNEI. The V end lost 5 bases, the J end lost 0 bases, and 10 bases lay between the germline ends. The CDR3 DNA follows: TGTGCCAGCAGTAGGGGCCAGATGAACACTGAAGCTTTCTTT. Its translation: CASSRGQMNTEAFF.

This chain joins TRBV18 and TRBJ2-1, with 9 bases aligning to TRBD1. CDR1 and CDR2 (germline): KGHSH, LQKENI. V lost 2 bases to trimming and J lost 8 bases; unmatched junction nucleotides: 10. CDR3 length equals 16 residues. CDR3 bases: TGTGCCAGCTCACCAATCCGGGACAGGGTTCTACATGAGCAGTTCTTC. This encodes CASSPIRDRVLHEQFF.

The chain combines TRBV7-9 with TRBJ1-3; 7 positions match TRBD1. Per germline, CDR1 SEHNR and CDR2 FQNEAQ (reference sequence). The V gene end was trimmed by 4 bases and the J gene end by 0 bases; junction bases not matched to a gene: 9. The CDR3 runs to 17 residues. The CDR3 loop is CASSSRQGSGSGNTIYF. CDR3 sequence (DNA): TGTGCCAGCAGCTCACGACAGGGCTCAGGCTCTGGAAACACCATATATTTT. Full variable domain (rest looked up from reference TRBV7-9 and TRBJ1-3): DTGVSQNPRHKITKRGQNVTFRCDPISEHNRLYWYRQTLGQGPEFLTYFQNEAQLEKSRLLSDRFSAERPKGSFSTLEIQRTEQGDSAMYLCASSSRQGSGSGNTIYFGEGSWLTVV.

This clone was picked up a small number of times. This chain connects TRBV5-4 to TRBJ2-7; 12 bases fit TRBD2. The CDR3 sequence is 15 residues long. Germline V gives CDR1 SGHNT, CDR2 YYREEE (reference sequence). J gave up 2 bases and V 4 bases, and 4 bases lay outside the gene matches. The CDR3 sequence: CASSLAGGEAYEQYF. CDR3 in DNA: TGTGCCAGCAGCCTAGCGGGGGGGGAGGCCTACGAGCAGTACTTC.

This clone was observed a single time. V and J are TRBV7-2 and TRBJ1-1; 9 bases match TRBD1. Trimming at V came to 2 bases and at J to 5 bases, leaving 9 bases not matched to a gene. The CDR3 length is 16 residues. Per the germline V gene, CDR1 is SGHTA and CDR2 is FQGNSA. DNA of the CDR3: TGTGCCAGCAGCTTAACCATTGGGACAGGGAAAACTGAAGCTTTCTTT. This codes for CASSLTIGTGKTEAFF.

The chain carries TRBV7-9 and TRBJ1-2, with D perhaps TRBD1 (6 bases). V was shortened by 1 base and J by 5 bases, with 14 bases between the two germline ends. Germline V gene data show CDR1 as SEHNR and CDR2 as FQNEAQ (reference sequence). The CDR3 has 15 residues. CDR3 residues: CASSLVAQGQYGYTF. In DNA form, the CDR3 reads TGTGCCAGCAGCTTAGTTGCACAGGGCCAATATGGCTACACCTTC.

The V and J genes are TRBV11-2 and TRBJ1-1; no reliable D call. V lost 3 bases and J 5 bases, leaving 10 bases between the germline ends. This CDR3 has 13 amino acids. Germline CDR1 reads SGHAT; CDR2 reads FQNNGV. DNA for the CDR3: TGTGCCAGCAGCTTGACAAGGCAGACTGAAGCTTTCTTT. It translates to CASSLTRQTEAFF.

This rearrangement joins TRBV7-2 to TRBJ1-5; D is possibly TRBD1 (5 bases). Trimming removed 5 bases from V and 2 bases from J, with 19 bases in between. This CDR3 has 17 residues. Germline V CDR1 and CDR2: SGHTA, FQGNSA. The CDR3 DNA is TGTGCCAGCAGCCTTACTGGTCGGGGGGTTGGCAATCAGCCCCAGCATTTT. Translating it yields CASSLTGRGVGNQPQHF.

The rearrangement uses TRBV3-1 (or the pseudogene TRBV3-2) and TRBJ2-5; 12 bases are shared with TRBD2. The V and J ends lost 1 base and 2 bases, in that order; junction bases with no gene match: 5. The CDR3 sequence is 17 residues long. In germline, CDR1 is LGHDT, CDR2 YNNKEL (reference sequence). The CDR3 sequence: CASSQGTSGGSQETQYF. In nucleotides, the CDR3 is TGTGCCAGCAGCCAAGGTACTAGCGGGGGGAGTCAAGAGACCCAGTACTTC.

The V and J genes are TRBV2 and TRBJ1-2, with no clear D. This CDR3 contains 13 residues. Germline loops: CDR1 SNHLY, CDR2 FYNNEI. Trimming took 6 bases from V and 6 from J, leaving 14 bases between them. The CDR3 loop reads CASRALYLDGYTF. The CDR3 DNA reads TGTGCCAGCAGAGCTCTTTATTTGGATGGCTACACCTTC.

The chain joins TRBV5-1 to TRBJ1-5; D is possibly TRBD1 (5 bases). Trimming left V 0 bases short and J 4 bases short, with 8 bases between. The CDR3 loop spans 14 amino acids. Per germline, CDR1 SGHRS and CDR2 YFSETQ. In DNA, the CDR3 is TGCGCCAGCAGCTTGGTGCCAGGGAATCAGCCCCAGCATTTT. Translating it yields CASSLVPGNQPQHF.

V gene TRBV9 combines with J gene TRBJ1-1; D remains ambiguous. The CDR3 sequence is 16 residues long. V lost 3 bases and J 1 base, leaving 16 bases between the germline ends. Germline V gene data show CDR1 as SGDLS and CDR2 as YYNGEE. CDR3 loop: CASSDRRGLGNTEAFF. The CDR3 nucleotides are TGTGCCAGCAGCGACCGACGAGGACTAGGGAACACTGAAGCTTTCTTT.

The CDR3 loop is CSASLGFSGAPEQYF. CDR3 DNA: TGCAGTGCTAGTCTCGGGTTTAGCGGGGCCCCCGAGCAGTACTTC. The chain is built from TRBV20-1 and TRBJ2-7, with 8 bases aligning to TRBD2. V shed 3 bases and J 6 bases; nucleotides not matched to a gene: 13. From germline, CDR1 is DFQATT and CDR2 SNEGSKA (reference sequence). The CDR3 extends over 15 amino acids.

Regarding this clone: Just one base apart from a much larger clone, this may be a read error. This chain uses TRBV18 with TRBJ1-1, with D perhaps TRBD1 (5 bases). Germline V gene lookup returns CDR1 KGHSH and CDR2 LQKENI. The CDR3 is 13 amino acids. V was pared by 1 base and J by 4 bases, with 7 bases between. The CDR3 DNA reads TGTGCCAGCTCACCACAGGGGCGCACTGAAGCTTTCTTT. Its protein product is CASSPQGRTEAFF. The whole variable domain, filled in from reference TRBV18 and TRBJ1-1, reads NAGVMQNPRHLVRRRGQEARLRCSPMKGHSHVYWYRQLPEEGLKFMVYLQKENIIDESGMPKERFSAEFPKEGPSILRIQQVVRGDSAAYFCASSPQGRTEAFFGQGTRLTVV.